The next 7 T cell receptor beta chains were all read from a single sample in a study of cytomegalovirus exposure and HLA in healthy donors. It was with 60 Vbeta and 13 Jbeta primers that the PCR ran. Data came from immunoSEQ multiplex PCR; TCRdb stores just in-frame clones and leaves some out. The sample includes some 84,000 clones. The sample was PBMCs. The receptors shown here come from a man aged 50 or older in good health and CMV-seronegative.

The chain's CDR3 is CASRPGGRSYNEQFF. In DNA, the CDR3 is TGTGCCAGCAGACCAGGGGGGAGGTCCTACAATGAGCAGTTCTTC. V and J are TRBV6-5 and TRBJ2-1; the D gene is possibly TRBD1 (7 bases). V shed 6 bases and J shed 1 base, with 13 bases lying between them. The CDR3 loop spans 15 amino acids. Per the germline V gene, CDR1 is MNHEY and CDR2 is SVGAGI.

DNA of the CDR3: TGTGCCAGCAGCGCGGGACAGGGAAACTACGAGCAGTACTTC. It specifies CASSAGQGNYEQYF. The V call is TRBV7-2, the J call TRBJ2-7; 9 nucleotides agree with TRBD1. J was trimmed by 3 bases and V by 5 bases; bases with no gene match: 5. Germline CDR1 reads SGHTA; CDR2 reads FQGNSA. CDR3 size: 14 residues.

The chain links TRBV28 to TRBJ2-5; D not resolved. The CDR3 has 13 residues. V was trimmed by 6 bases and J by 5 bases, leaving 13 bases between them. Germline CDR1 and CDR2: MDHEN and SYDVKM. The CDR3: CASSYPNRETQYF. In DNA form, the CDR3 reads TGTGCCAGCAGCTACCCCAACCGGGAGACCCAGTACTTC.

This chain connects TRBV4-2 to TRBJ2-3, with a possible D match to TRBD2 (5 bases). V was pared by 6 bases and J by 0 bases, with 16 bases between. Germline CDR1 LGHNA, CDR2 YNFKEQ. This CDR3 region has 16 residues. Here the CDR3 DNA reads TGTGCCAGCAGACCTTCGCTAGCTTCCAGCACAGATACGCAGTATTTT. Protein product: CASRPSLASSTDTQYF.

CDR3 in amino acids: CASSQEPDPGTAIRNEQFF. The CDR3 bases are TGCGCCAGCAGCCAAGAGCCGGACCCCGGGACAGCCATCCGCAATGAGCAGTTCTTC. The chain employs TRBV4-3 and TRBJ2-1; the match to TRBD1 covers 7 bases. Germline V CDR1 and CDR2: LGHNA, YSLEER. The length of the CDR3 is 19 residues. Trimming at V came to 0 bases and at J to 6 bases, leaving 17 bases not matched to a gene.

The rearrangement uses TRBV9 and TRBJ2-1, with 11 nucleotides matching TRBD2. The CDR3 is 14 residues long. The V and J ends lost 3 bases and 9 bases, in that order; junction bases with no gene match: 5. Germline V gene data show CDR1 as SGDLS and CDR2 as YYNGEE. The CDR3 is CASSALAGGGEQFF. For the CDR3, the DNA is TGTGCCAGCAGCGCCCTAGCGGGGGGTGGTGAGCAGTTCTTC.

This chain connects TRBV2 to TRBJ2-2; 9 bases line up with TRBD1. Trimming took 6 bases from V and 7 from J; bases not matched to a gene: 6. The length of the CDR3 is 14 residues. The germline V gene encodes CDR1 SNHLY and CDR2 FYNNEI. This CDR3 is CASSRDRDIGELFF. CDR3 DNA: TGTGCCAGCAGCCGGGACAGGGATATCGGGGAGCTGTTTTTT.